These 23 T cell receptor beta chains were all obtained from the same sample, sequenced in a study of beta chain features in type 1 diabetes. TCRB transcripts that were expressed got sequenced, as all of the isolated RNA had been reverse transcribed. TCRdb's copy holds only in-frame clones and misses some; the assay was immunoSEQ multiplex PCR. This sample yields hundreds of thousands of clones, of which roughly 8% are seen a single time; around 0.44% belongs to the top ten. Sample: central memory CD4+ T cells from blood. All receptors derive from a woman between 18 and 29 years old in good health.

This sequence joins TRBV7-6 and TRBJ2-3; no firm D call. The CDR3 has 14 amino acids. CDR1 is SGHVS and CDR2 is FNYEAQ in the germline V gene. V shed 1 base and J shed 3 bases, with 8 bases lying between them. The CDR3 bases are TGTGCCAGCAGCTTAGGTGTGGGAACAGATACGCAGTATTTT. Its translation: CASSLGVGTDTQYF.

This clone turned up a few times. The V and J genes are TRBV14 and TRBJ2-7; D unclear. Germline V gene lookup returns CDR1 SGHDN and CDR2 FVKESK. V lost 3 bases and J 1 base, leaving 1 base between the germline ends. The CDR3 extends over 11 amino acids. CDR3 protein: CASSQSYEQYF. The CDR3, as DNA: TGTGCCAGCAGCCAGTCCTACGAGCAGTACTTC. Looking up the rest from reference TRBV14 and TRBJ2-7 gives the full variable domain: EAGVTQFPSHSVIEKGQTVTLRCDPISGHDNLYWYRRVMGKEIKFLLHFVKESKQDESGMPNNRFLAERTGGTYSTLKVQPAELEDSGVYFCASSQSYEQYFGPGTRLTVT.

This clone was seen a handful of times. This chain connects TRBV29-1 to TRBJ2-7, with no clear D. Germline CDR1 reads SQVTM; CDR2 reads ANQGSEA. The V and J ends lost 4 bases and 4 bases respectively, with 8 bases between them. This CDR3 spans 11 amino acids. CDR3 in DNA: TGCAGCGTTGTTCGCGCTTACGAGCAGTACTTC. This codes for CSVVRAYEQYF.

This clone was picked up many times. The gene calls are TRBV2 and TRBJ2-1; 8 positions agree with TRBD2. J was trimmed by 2 bases and V by 6 bases; bases with no gene match: 9. Germline lookup yields CDR1 SNHLY and CDR2 FYNNEI. CDR3 length: 16 amino acids. CDR3 amino acids: CASSLPQAGAYNEQFF. In nucleotides, the CDR3 is TGTGCCAGCAGCCTCCCCCAAGCGGGAGCCTACAATGAGCAGTTCTTC.

At least ten counts were recorded for this clone. The V and J genes are TRBV14 and TRBJ2-7; D call uncertain. Trimming took off 1 base at V and 4 bases at J, with 8 bases between the two ends. The CDR3 contains 13 residues. Germline lookup yields CDR1 SGHDN and CDR2 FVKESK. CDR3 region: CASSQAVWYEQYF. CDR3 nucleotide sequence: TGTGCCAGCAGCCAAGCTGTGTGGTACGAGCAGTACTTC.

J is TRBJ1-3 and V is TRBV27; D call uncertain. Germline CDR1 MNHEY, CDR2 SMNVEV (reference sequence). V lost 2 bases, J lost 0 bases, and 5 bases lay in between. CDR3 length equals 14 residues. The CDR3: CASSLGDSGNTIYF. The CDR3 nucleotides read TGTGCCAGCAGTTTAGGGGACTCTGGAAACACCATATATTTT.

The rearrangement uses TRBV7-3 and TRBJ2-1; maybe TRBD1 (6 bases). This CDR3 is built from 13 residues. Trimming cost V 1 base and J 9 bases, with 10 bases left between them. Germline loops: CDR1 SGHTA, CDR2 FQGTGA. The CDR3 loop is CASSLRGPREQFF. In DNA form, the CDR3 reads TGTGCCAGCAGCTTAAGGGGGCCTCGTGAGCAGTTCTTC.

This clone has a count of ten or more. The gene calls are TRBV15 and TRBJ2-3, with D possibly matching TRBD2 (6 bases). The V gene lost 0 bases and the J gene lost 3 bases, with 13 bases spanning the gap. Per the germline V gene, CDR1 is LNHNV and CDR2 is YYDKDF (reference sequence). This CDR3 region has 16 residues. This CDR3 is CATSRERLGGTDTQYF. The CDR3, as DNA: TGTGCCACCAGCAGAGAAAGACTCGGAGGGACAGATACGCAGTATTTT.

This clone was observed a handful of times. The chain carries TRBV7-3 and TRBJ2-3; no reliable D call. V was clipped by 5 bases and J by 4 bases, with 13 bases between them. The V gene's germline CDR1 is SGHTA and CDR2 FQGTGA. This CDR3 has 14 amino acids. The chain's CDR3 is CASSPLFGSDTQYF. In DNA form, the CDR3 reads TGTGCCAGCAGCCCCCTGTTTGGCTCAGATACGCAGTATTTT.

CDR3 amino acids: CASSLRPSGSTDTQYF. CDR3 DNA sequence: TGTGCCAGCAGCTTAAGGCCTAGCGGGAGCACAGATACGCAGTATTTT. This chain links TRBV7-6 with TRBJ2-3, with TRBD2 identical over 8 bases. J was trimmed by 0 bases and V by 2 bases; bases with no gene match: 4. Looked up from germline, CDR1 is SGHVS and CDR2 is FNYEAQ. This CDR3 is 16 amino acids long.

Here the CDR3 reads CASSPRSGADIQYF. CDR3 nucleotides: TGTGCCAGCAGCCCCCGTTCGGGGGCGGACATTCAGTACTTC. The chain recombines TRBV7-2 with TRBJ2-4; the D call may be TRBD1 or TRBD2 (6 bases each). This CDR3 is built from 14 residues. V gave up 5 bases and J gave up 8 bases, with 16 bases separating them. CDR1 and CDR2 (germline): SGHTA, FQGNSA.

V gene TRBV7-2 combines with J gene TRBJ1-2, with D possibly matching TRBD1 (6 bases). V was pared by 3 bases and J by 8 bases, with 13 bases between. The CDR3 length is 13 residues. Germline V gene sequence: CDR1 SGHTA, CDR2 FQGNSA. The CDR3 here is CASSLNREDGYTF. As DNA, the CDR3 is TGTGCCAGCAGCTTGAACAGGGAGGACGGCTACACCTTC.

The V call is TRBV4-1, the J call TRBJ2-4; D could derive from TRBD1 or TRBD2 (5 bases each). In germline, CDR1 is MGHRA, CDR2 YSYEKL. The CDR3 extends over 19 amino acids. Trimming took 2 bases from V and 3 from J, leaving 23 bases between them. CDR3 in amino acids: CASSQKPGPSGKGKNIQYF. The CDR3 region has the DNA TGCGCCAGCAGCCAAAAACCGGGACCTTCGGGAAAAGGCAAAAACATTCAGTACTTC.

The rearrangement links TRBV29-1 to TRBJ2-2; no clear D. Looked up from germline, CDR1 is SQVTM and CDR2 is ANQGSEA. CDR3 length equals 12 residues. Trimming took off 3 bases at V and 4 bases at J, with 6 bases between the two ends. The CDR3 nucleotides read TGCAGCGTTGATCGAGGCACCGGGGAGCTGTTTTTT. Translated: CSVDRGTGELFF.

This rearrangement joins TRBV4-2 to TRBJ2-1; 12 bases match TRBD2. CDR1 is LGHNA, CDR2 YNFKEQ, per germline. The V gene end was trimmed by 5 bases and the J gene end by 7 bases; junction bases not matched to a gene: 9. This CDR3 is built from 16 residues. CDR3 DNA: TGTGCCAGCAGCGGAACTAGCGGGAGGCCCCCAAATGAGCAGTTCTTC. Protein sequence: CASSGTSGRPPNEQFF.

This clone has more than one count but fewer than ten. The J gene is TRBJ2-1, the V gene TRBV4-1; 10 bases fit TRBD2. The junction had 14 bases not matched to a gene; V was cut back by 1 base and J by 5 bases. Germline-derived CDR1 and CDR2 are MGHRA and YSYEKL. The length of the CDR3 is 19 residues. The CDR3 protein is CASSQGSGTSAPRDNEQFF. The CDR3 coding sequence is TGCGCCAGCAGCCAAGGATCCGGGACTAGCGCCCCGCGGGACAATGAGCAGTTCTTC.

The chain joins TRBV19 to TRBJ1-1; possibly TRBD1 for D (6 bases). CDR1 and CDR2 (germline): LNHDA, SQIVND (reference sequence). The CDR3 covers 13 residues. Trimming cost V 3 bases and J 5 bases, with 10 bases left between them. The CDR3 loop is CASSMAGVTEAFF. CDR3 nucleotide sequence: TGTGCCAGTAGTATGGCAGGGGTAACTGAAGCTTTCTTT.

The chain combines TRBV2 with TRBJ2-7; D not resolved. There are 13 residues in the CDR3. Germline loops: CDR1 SNHLY, CDR2 FYNNEI. V dropped 2 bases and J dropped 2 bases, with 7 bases sitting between them. The CDR3 bases are TGTGCCAGCAGTGAAAGGGCCACCTACGAGCAGTACTTC. It specifies CASSERATYEQYF.

This clone has just a few counts. V gene TRBV6-6 combines with J gene TRBJ2-7; 9 bases agree with TRBD1. The CDR3 runs 15 residues. In germline, CDR1 is MNHNY, CDR2 SVGAGI (reference sequence). V lost 4 bases, J lost 6 bases, and 10 bases stayed unmatched. The CDR3 DNA reads TGTGCCAGCAGTTTTTTCGGGACAGGGCCTCGCGAGCAGTACTTC. This gives the protein CASSFFGTGPREQYF.

The V gene is TRBV6-1, the J gene TRBJ1-1, with D possibly matching TRBD1 (5 bases). The germline V gene encodes CDR1 MNHNS and CDR2 SASEGT. With 5 bases removed from V and 5 bases from J, the gap between germline ends came to 6 bases. The CDR3 consists of 11 residues. The CDR3 nucleotides read TGTGCCAGCAGTCAGGGTACTGAAGCTTTCTTT. Amino acid sequence: CASSQGTEAFF.

This clone has a handful of counts. The rearrangement joins TRBV5-6 to TRBJ2-6; 10 nucleotides agree with TRBD1. CDR1 is SGHDT and CDR2 is YYEEEE in the germline V gene. The CDR3 has 17 amino acids. Trimming cost V 2 bases and J 2 bases; bases outside gene matches: 4. The CDR3 loop is CASSFWTGGAGANVLTF. CDR3 DNA: TGTGCCAGCAGCTTCTGGACAGGGGGAGCTGGGGCCAACGTCCTGACTTTC.

This clone turned up a few times. The chain carries TRBV5-1 and TRBJ1-1; D is perhaps TRBD1 (6 bases). V lost 0 bases and J 4 bases, leaving 16 bases between the germline ends. Germline loops: CDR1 SGHRS, CDR2 YFSETQ. This CDR3 has 16 residues. In nucleotides, the CDR3 is TGCGCCAGCAGCTTGGCACAGGGAGGAGGTGGCACTGAAGCTTTCTTT. Amino acid sequence: CASSLAQGGGGTEAFF.

The J gene is TRBJ2-7, the V gene TRBV19, with 9 bases matching TRBD1. The CDR3 has 12 amino acids. CDR1 and CDR2 (germline): LNHDA, SQIVND (reference sequence). Trimming removed 5 bases from V and 5 bases from J; junction bases left unmatched: 1. CDR3 sequence (DNA): TGTGCCAGTAGTGACAGGGGGAACGAGCAGTACTTC. Protein product: CASSDRGNEQYF.